Listed below are T cell receptor beta chains from one sample, sequenced in a study of control samples from healthy donors and cancer patients. Sequencing was performed with immunoSEQ multiplex PCR; in TCRdb, only in-frame clones are kept and a portion is missing. The table shows tens of thousands of clones, with roughly 90% occurring only once. Source material: blood. These receptor sequences come from a man in his fifties in good health. The CDR3 runs from the conserved cysteine through the conserved F or W. Each record gives: CDR3 DNA, CDR3 protein, D gene, V gene, J gene, clone size. A D gene is named only where the DNA matches it firmly. Clone size is shown for a subset of rows, as once, few, many or a class of expanded clone.

TGCAGCGTTGCGGGACAGGGGGAAAGCAAAAACATTCAGTACTTC	CSVAGQGESKNIQYF	TRBD1	TRBV29-1	TRBJ2-4	.
TGTGCCAGCAGCCAAGCACAAGTGGTCCATGGCTACACCTTC	CASSQAQVVHGYTF	.	TRBV4-2	TRBJ1-2	.
TGTGCCAGCAGCTTATGGGGAGAGACCCAGTACTTC	CASSLWGETQYF	.	TRBV11-1	TRBJ2-5	.
TGTGCCAGCAGTGAAAACCCGTATCAGCCCCAGCATTTT	CASSENPYQPQHF	.	TRBV6-1	TRBJ1-5	.
TGCGCCAGCAGTCAATGTGGGACAGGGAGTACACCCCTCCACTTT	CASSQCGTGSTPLHF	TRBD1	TRBV23-1	TRBJ1-6	.
TGTGCCACCAGTTCTGGGGTTCCCAATCAGCCCCAGCATTTT	CATSSGVPNQPQHF	.	TRBV24-1	TRBJ1-5	.
TGTGCCAGCAGTGTTTCCTGGGATCCCTACGAGCAGTACTTC	CASSVSWDPYEQYF	.	TRBV25-1	TRBJ2-7	.
TGTGCCAGCCCCTCTCTAGCGGGGGGGTCCGCAGATACGCAGTATTTT	CASPSLAGGSADTQYF	TRBD2	TRBV2	TRBJ2-3	.
TGTGCCAGCTCACCACCGGTAGCGGGCTTTGAGAATGAGCAGTTCTTC	CASSPPVAGFENEQFF	TRBD2	TRBV18	TRBJ2-1	.
TGTGCCAGCAGTTTACAGGGTGTCCAGCCCCAGCATTTT	CASSLQGVQPQHF	.	TRBV12-3/TRBV12-4	TRBJ1-5	once
TGTGCCAGCAGCTTAGGGGGGTTAAGGTTCTATGGCTACACCTTC	CASSLGGLRFYGYTF	.	TRBV13	TRBJ1-2	.
TGTGCCAGCAAGGGGACCAATTCACCCCTCCACTTT	CASKGTNSPLHF	.	TRBV7-2	TRBJ1-6	.
TGTGCCAGCAGTTACCCAGACAGCTACGAGCAGTACTTC	CASSYPDSYEQYF	.	TRBV6-7	TRBJ2-7	.
TGTGCCAGCAGCCAAGATCGTGGTAGCCAAAGGTTCTTC	CASSQDRGSQRFF	.	TRBV3-1/TRBV3-2	TRBJ2-1	.
TGTGCCAGCCGGACAGGGGGAATTGGTGAGCAGTTCTTC	CASRTGGIGEQFF	TRBD1	TRBV6-5	TRBJ2-1	once
TGTGCCAGCTCACGGGGACAGGGGAGCACAGATACGCAGTATTTT	CASSRGQGSTDTQYF	TRBD1	TRBV18	TRBJ2-3	once
TGTGCCAGCAGCTTATGGAGATCGCCCCCCCGGGGTGAAAAACTGTTTTTT	CASSLWRSPPRGEKLFF	.	TRBV11-2	TRBJ1-4	.
TGTGCTAGTGGTTGGCGGCAGAACACTGAAGCTTTCTTT	CASGWRQNTEAFF	.	TRBV12-5	TRBJ1-1	few
TGTGCCACTAAAAACTTAGGGACAGGGGGCAACGAGCAGTACTTC	CATKNLGTGGNEQYF	TRBD1	TRBV15	TRBJ2-7	.
TGTGCCAGTTCCCCGGGACAACTAATCTCCTACGAGCAGTACTTC	CASSPGQLISYEQYF	.	TRBV19	TRBJ2-7	.
TGTGCCAGTAGTGGGCTTTGGATTGAAGCTTTCTTT	CASSGLWIEAFF	.	TRBV19	TRBJ1-1	few
TGTGCCTGGCGACAGGGAAGCGCTGAAGCTTTCTTT	CAWRQGSAEAFF	TRBD1	TRBV30	TRBJ1-1	.
TGTGCCAGCAGCAAAGTAAAAGTAGGGACCCCCTACGAGCAGTACTTC	CASSKVKVGTPYEQYF	.	TRBV21-1	TRBJ2-7	.
TGCGCCAGCAGCCCTAGGTCTAACTATGGCTACACCTTC	CASSPRSNYGYTF	.	TRBV5-1	TRBJ1-2	.
TGTGCCAGCAGTTCCGCGGGGGGGAACAATTCACCCCTCCACTTT	CASSSAGGNNSPLHF	.	TRBV27	TRBJ1-6	.
TGCGCCAGCAACGCGGGCAAGGGGACCCAGTACTTC	CASNAGKGTQYF	.	TRBV10-2	TRBJ2-5	.
TGTGCCAGCAGCCAACAGGGTAACTACAATGAGCAGTTCTTC	CASSQQGNYNEQFF	.	TRBV3-1/TRBV3-2	TRBJ2-1	few
TGTGCCAGCAGCTTAGTCGGCCCCACTGAAGCTTTCTTT	CASSLVGPTEAFF	.	TRBV7-9	TRBJ1-1	.
TGTGCCAGCAGTTTGAACGGAGCAGGCGATGAGCAGTTCTTC	CASSLNGAGDEQFF	.	TRBV6-5	TRBJ2-1	.
TGTGCCAGCACCTTCAATCGACTGAACACCGGGGAGCTGTTTTTT	CASTFNRLNTGELFF	.	TRBV6-5	TRBJ2-2	once
TGTGCCAGCAAGTTGAGACAGGGAAGGTACGAGCAGTACTTC	CASKLRQGRYEQYF	TRBD1	TRBV2	TRBJ2-7	.
TGTGCCAGCAGTCCCCACTCTGGAAACACCATATATTTT	CASSPHSGNTIYF	.	TRBV27	TRBJ1-3	.
TGTGCCAGCAGCCAAAACAGGGGGCGGACCGGGGAGCTGTTTTTT	CASSQNRGRTGELFF	TRBD1	TRBV14	TRBJ2-2	.
TGTGCCAGCAGTTCGACAATTTCGAACACTGAAGCTTTCTTT	CASSSTISNTEAFF	.	TRBV9	TRBJ1-1	.
TGTGCCAGCAGTTACGGGACACCGAACACTGAAGCTTTCTTT	CASSYGTPNTEAFF	.	TRBV6-5	TRBJ1-1	.
TGCGCCAGCAGCCACGGGACAGACCCCTACGAGCAGTACTTC	CASSHGTDPYEQYF	TRBD1	TRBV4-3	TRBJ2-7	.
TGTGCCAGCAGGCTAGCGGGGACTGCCTACTACGAGCAGTACTTC	CASRLAGTAYYEQYF	TRBD2	TRBV27	TRBJ2-7	.
TGTGCCAGCAGCTCTACCAGGGGCCGCACAGATACGCAGTATTTT	CASSSTRGRTDTQYF	.	TRBV11-2	TRBJ2-3	.
TGTGCCAGCAGCTCGGGGGCCGTTGAGCAGTTCTTC	CASSSGAVEQFF	.	TRBV7-2	TRBJ2-1	.
TGTGCCAGCAGCTTGGTCGGCGGACCGAGACGGGCTAGAGAGACCCAGTACTTC	CASSLVGGPRRARETQYF	.	TRBV5-4	TRBJ2-5	.
TGTGCCAGCAGCCAAACTAGTTCCCTCATACACAATGAGCAGTTCTTC	CASSQTSSLIHNEQFF	.	TRBV3-1/TRBV3-2	TRBJ2-1	.
TGTGCCAGCAGCCAGACCTCCGGGAAGCTACTTAATTCACCCCTCCACTTT	CASSQTSGKLLNSPLHF	.	TRBV7-2	TRBJ1-6	.
TGTGCCAGCAGTACCTGGTCCAGTGAAAAACTGTTTTTT	CASSTWSSEKLFF	.	TRBV6-5	TRBJ1-4	.
TGTGCCAGCAGCTTATCAGGGGGACGCAATCAGCCCCAGCATTTT	CASSLSGGRNQPQHF	TRBD1	TRBV7-9	TRBJ1-5	.
TGTGCCAGCAGTTACCAGCCGGTCCTCCGCACAGATACGCAGTATTTT	CASSYQPVLRTDTQYF	.	TRBV6-5	TRBJ2-3	.
TGTGCCAGCAGACTAGTTGGTGAGCAGTTCTTC	CASRLVGEQFF	.	TRBV2	TRBJ2-1	.
TGTGCCAGCAGCTTAAAGGGACTAGCGGGCCAAGAGACCCAGTACTTC	CASSLKGLAGQETQYF	TRBD2	TRBV11-2	TRBJ2-5	.
TGTGCCAGCAGTCCGCAAACCGGGACTATCTCCTACGAGCAGTACTTC	CASSPQTGTISYEQYF	TRBD2	TRBV5-4	TRBJ2-7	.
TGTGCCAGCAGCGTTGGGACTAGCGGCTCCTACGAGCAGTACTTC	CASSVGTSGSYEQYF	TRBD2	TRBV9	TRBJ2-7	.
TGTGCCAGCAGCTTGGAGGGACTGAACACCGGGGAGCTGTTTTTT	CASSLEGLNTGELFF	.	TRBV5-4	TRBJ2-2	.
TGTGCCAGCGACAAGGATTTCTCTGGAAACACCATATATTTT	CASDKDFSGNTIYF	.	TRBV2	TRBJ1-3	.
TGCAGCGTTGCCCCGTGGGCGAACACCGGGGAGCTGTTTTTT	CSVAPWANTGELFF	.	TRBV29-1	TRBJ2-2	.